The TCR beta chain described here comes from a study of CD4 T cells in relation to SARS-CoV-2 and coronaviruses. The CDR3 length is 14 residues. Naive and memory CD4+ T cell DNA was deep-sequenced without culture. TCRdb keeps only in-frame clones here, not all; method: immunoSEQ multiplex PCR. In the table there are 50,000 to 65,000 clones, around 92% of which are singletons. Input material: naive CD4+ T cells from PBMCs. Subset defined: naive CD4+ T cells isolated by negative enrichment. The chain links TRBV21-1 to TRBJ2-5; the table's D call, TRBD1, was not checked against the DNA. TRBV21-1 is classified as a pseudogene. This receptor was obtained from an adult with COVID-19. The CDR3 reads CASSIRDKQETQYF. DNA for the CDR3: TGTGCCAGCAGCATACGGGACAAACAAGAGACCCAGTACTTC.